The sequence of this T cell receptor beta chain was determined in a study of blood T cell dynamics during melanoma immunotherapy. DNA loading was fixed at about 0.35 ug for all bulk PBMC samples. Only in-frame clones appear in the TCRdb table, and some are missing; sequencing was by immunoSEQ multiplex PCR. The table includes about 16,000 clones, approximately 93% detected once. Sample time point: pre-treatment baseline. The ends were cut back, 0 bases at V and 3 bases at J, with 7 bases in the middle. The CDR3 consists of 15 residues. Looked up from germline, CDR1 is SGHRS and CDR2 is YFSETQ. The source of this sequence is a human donor with melanoma. Specimen: blood, collected from a patient treated with checkpoint blockade. J is TRBJ2-6 and V is TRBV5-1; no definite D call. The chain's CDR3 is CASSLALGGANVLTF. The CDR3 DNA sequence: TGCGCCAGCAGCTTGGCTTTGGGTGGGGCCAACGTCCTGACTTTC.